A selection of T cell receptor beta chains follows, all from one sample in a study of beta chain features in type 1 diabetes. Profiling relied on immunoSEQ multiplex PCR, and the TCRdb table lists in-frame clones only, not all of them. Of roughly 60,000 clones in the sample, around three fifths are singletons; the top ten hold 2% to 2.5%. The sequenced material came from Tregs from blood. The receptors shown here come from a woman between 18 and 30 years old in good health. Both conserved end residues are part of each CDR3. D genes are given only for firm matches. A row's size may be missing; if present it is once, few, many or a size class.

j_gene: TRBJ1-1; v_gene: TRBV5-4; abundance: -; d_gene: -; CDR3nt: TGTGCCAGCAGCTTAGAGGGTGGGAAAGCTTTCTTT; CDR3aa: CASSLEGGKAFF
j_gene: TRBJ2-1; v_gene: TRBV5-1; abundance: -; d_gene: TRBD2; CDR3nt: TGCGCCAGCAGCTTTGTAGCGGGAAGGTCCGATGAGCAGTTCTTC; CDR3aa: CASSFVAGRSDEQFF
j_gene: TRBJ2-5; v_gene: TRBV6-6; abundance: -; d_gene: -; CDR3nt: TGTGCCGGAGGCGGGACAGCCCAAGAGACCCAGTACTTC; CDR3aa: CAGGGTAQETQYF
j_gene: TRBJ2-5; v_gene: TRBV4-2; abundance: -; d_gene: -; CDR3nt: TGTGCCAGCAGCTTAGTCTACCAGCGACAAGAGACCCAGTACTTC; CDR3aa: CASSLVYQRQETQYF
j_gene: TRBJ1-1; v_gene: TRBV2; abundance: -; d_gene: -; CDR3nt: TGTGCCACCCGGAGCGGCCTGAGGGGGACTGAAGCTTTCTTT; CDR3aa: CATRSGLRGTEAFF
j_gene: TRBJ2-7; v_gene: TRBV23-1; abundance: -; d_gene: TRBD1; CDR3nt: TGCGCCAGCAGTCTCCCCCGGGACAGGGGTTCCTACGAGCAGTACTTC; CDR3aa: CASSLPRDRGSYEQYF
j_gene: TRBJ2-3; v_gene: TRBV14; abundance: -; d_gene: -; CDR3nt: TGTGCCAGCAGCCGCGCGGGGGCGGGAGAAGATACGCAGTATTTT; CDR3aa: CASSRAGAGEDTQYF
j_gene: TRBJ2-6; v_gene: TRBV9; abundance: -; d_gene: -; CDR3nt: TGTGCCAGCAGCGCCCCGAGGTGGGGCTTATCTGGGGCCAACGTCCTGACTTTC; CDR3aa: CASSAPRWGLSGANVLTF
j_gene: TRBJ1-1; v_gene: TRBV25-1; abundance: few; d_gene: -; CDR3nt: TGTGCCAGCAGTGAACTACAGGGAAGAGGGAACACTGAAGCTTTCTTT; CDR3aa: CASSELQGRGNTEAFF
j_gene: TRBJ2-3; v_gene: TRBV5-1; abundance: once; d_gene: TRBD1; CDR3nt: TGCGCCAGCAGCTTCGGGCAGGGGGTAGATACGCAGTATTTT; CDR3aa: CASSFGQGVDTQYF
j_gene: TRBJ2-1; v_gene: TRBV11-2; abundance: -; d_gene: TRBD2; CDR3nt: TGTGCCAGCAGCTTAGAGTTGCGGCGGGGGGGCCGCAATGAGCAGTTCTTC; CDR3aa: CASSLELRRGGRNEQFF
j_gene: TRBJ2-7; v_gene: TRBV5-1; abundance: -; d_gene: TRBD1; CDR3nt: TGCGCCAGCACCCTGACAGGGGACACCTACGAGCAGTACTTC; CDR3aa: CASTLTGDTYEQYF
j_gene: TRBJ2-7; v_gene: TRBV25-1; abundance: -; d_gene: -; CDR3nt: TGTGCCAGCAGTGAATCCAGGTCTGGATACGAGCAGTACTTC; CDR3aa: CASSESRSGYEQYF
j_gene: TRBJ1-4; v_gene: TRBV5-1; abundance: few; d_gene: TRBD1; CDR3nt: TGCGCCAGCAGCTTGTTGGGGACAGGGGAAGAAAAACTGTTTTTT; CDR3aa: CASSLLGTGEEKLFF
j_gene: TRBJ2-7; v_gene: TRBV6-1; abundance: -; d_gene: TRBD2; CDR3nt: TGTGCCAGCAGTTCGACTAGCGGGAGAGGTTACGAGCAGTACTTC; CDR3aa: CASSSTSGRGYEQYF
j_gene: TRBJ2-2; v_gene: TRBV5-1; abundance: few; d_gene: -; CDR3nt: TGCGCCAGCCCCGGGGTTACCGGGGAGCTGTTTTTT; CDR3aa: CASPGVTGELFF
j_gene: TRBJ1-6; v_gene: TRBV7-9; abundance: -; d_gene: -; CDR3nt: TGTGCCAGCAGCGCAGGGGCGGGTTCCAGCTCCTATAATTCACCCCTCCACTTT; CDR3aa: CASSAGAGSSSYNSPLHF
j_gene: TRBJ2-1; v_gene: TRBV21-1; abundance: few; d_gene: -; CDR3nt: TGTGCCAGCAGCATACGATTGCGGGACGCTCAACGCAATGAGCAGTTCTTC; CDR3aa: CASSIRLRDAQRNEQFF
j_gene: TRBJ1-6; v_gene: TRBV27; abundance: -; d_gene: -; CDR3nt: TGTGCCAGCAGCCAGGGGTTCTATAATTCACCCCTCCACTTT; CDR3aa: CASSQGFYNSPLHF
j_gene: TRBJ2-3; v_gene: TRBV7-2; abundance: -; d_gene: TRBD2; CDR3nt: TGTGCCAGCAGCCGCGGGGGACCGGGTGCAGATACGCAGTATTTT; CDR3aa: CASSRGGPGADTQYF
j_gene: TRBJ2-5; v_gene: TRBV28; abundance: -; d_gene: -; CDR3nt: TGTGCCAGCAGTTCTCTGGGGACACAAGAGACCCAGTACTTC; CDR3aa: CASSSLGTQETQYF
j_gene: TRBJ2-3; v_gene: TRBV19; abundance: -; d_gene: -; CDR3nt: TGTGCCAGTAGCGCAGCAGGGAGGCATACGCAGTATTTT; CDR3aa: CASSAAGRHTQYF
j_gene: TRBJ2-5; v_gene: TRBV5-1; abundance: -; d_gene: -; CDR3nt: TGCGCCAGCAGCTTGACAGGGACCCAGTACTTC; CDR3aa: CASSLTGTQYF
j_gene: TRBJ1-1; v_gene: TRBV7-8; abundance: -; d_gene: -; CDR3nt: TGTGCCAGCAGCTTAGTTGGCAGGGGATTGAACACTGAAGCTTTCTTT; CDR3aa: CASSLVGRGLNTEAFF
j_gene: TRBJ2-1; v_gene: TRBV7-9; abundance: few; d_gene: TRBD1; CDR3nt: TGTGCCAGCAGCTTATTGGGACAGGGATCCATCGATGAGCAGTTCTTC; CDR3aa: CASSLLGQGSIDEQFF
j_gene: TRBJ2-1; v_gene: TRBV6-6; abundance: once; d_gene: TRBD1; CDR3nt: TGTGCCAGCAGTTCGGGACAGTACAATGAGCAGTTCTTC; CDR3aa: CASSSGQYNEQFF
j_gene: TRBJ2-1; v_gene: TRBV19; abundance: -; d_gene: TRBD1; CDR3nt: TGTGCCACCGAGGACAGGGGTTTCCACAATGAGCAGTTCTTC; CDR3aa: CATEDRGFHNEQFF
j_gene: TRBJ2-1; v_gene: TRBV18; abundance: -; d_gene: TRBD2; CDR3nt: TGTGCCAGCTCAGGGACTAGCGACAATGAGCAGTTCTTC; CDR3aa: CASSGTSDNEQFF
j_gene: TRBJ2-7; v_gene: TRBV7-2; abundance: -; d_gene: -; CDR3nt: TGTGCCAGCAGCGCCCGGGTTTTATCCTACGAGCAGTACTTC; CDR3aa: CASSARVLSYEQYF
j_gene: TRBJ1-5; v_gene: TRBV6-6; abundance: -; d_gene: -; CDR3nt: TGTGCCAGCAGTTACGTAGTTCAGCCCCAGCATTTT; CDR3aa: CASSYVVQPQHF
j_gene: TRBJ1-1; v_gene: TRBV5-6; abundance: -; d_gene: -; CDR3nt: TGTGCCAGCAGCTTACTTAAGTGGAACACTGAAGCTTTCTTT; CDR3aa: CASSLLKWNTEAFF
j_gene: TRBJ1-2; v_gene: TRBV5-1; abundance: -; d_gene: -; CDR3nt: TGCGCCAGCAGCTTGTCTGGGGAGGAAGGCTACACCTTC; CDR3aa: CASSLSGEEGYTF
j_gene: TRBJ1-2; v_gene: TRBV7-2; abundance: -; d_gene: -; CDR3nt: TGTGCCAGCAGCCTGTCGGCCGGGGAATCGATAGGCTACACCTTC; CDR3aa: CASSLSAGESIGYTF
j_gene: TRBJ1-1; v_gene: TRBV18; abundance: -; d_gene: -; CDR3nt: TGTGCCAGCTCACCAGGCTTCGGGGAGCAAGCTTTCTTT; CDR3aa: CASSPGFGEQAFF
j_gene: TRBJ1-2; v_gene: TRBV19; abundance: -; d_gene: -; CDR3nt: TGTGCCACTACCGCCTTTGGGGCTTTTGGCTACACCTTC; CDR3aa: CATTAFGAFGYTF
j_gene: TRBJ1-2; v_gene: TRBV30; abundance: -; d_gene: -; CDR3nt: TGTGCCTGGGGTCGGGAGGGACATGGCTACACCTTC; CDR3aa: CAWGREGHGYTF
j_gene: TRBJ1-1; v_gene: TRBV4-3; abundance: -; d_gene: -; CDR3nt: TGCGCCAGCAGCCAAGGTCCGAGGGGGGGGAACACTGAAGCTTTCTTT; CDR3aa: CASSQGPRGGNTEAFF
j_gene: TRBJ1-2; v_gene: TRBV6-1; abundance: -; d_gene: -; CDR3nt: TGTGCCAGCAGCCACGAACAGGGTAACTATGGCTACACCTTC; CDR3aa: CASSHEQGNYGYTF
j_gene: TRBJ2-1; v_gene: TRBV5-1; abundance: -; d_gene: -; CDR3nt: TGCGCCAGCAGCTTGCGCAGGCTCTCCTACAATGAGCAGTTCTTC; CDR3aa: CASSLRRLSYNEQFF
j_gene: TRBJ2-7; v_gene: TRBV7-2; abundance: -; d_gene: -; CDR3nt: TGTGCCAGCAGCGTAAACGGTTTCCACGAGCAGTACTTC; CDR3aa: CASSVNGFHEQYF
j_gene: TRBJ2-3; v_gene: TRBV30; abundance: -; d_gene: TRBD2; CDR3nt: TGTGCCTGGAGAGAGGGCCTAGCGGTAGATACGCAGTATTTT; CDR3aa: CAWREGLAVDTQYF
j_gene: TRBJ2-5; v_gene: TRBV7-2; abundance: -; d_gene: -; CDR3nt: TGTGCCAGCAGCCGACAGGAAGAGACCCAGTACTTC; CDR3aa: CASSRQEETQYF
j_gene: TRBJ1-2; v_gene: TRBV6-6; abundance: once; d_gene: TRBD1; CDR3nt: TGTGCCAGCAGTTACACAACAGGGGGCTATGGCTACACCTTC; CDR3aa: CASSYTTGGYGYTF
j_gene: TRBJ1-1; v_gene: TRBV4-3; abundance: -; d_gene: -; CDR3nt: TGCGCCAGCAGCCAAGGAACAGGGACGGCCGTCACTGAAGCTTTCTTT; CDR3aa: CASSQGTGTAVTEAFF
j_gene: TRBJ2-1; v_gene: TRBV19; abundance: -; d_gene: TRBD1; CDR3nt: TGTGCCAGTAGTGCAAGACAGGGGATTGGCGTTAAGATGCGCTCCTACAATGAGCAGTTCTTC; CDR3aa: CASSARQGIGVKMRSYNEQFF
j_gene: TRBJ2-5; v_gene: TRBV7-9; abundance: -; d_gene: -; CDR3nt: TGTGCCAGCAGCTTCCCCAGCGCGGAGACCCAGTACTTC; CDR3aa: CASSFPSAETQYF
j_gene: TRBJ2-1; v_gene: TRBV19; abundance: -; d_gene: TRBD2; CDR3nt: TGTGCCAGTAGTATAGTAGTGACTAGCGGCGTTTACAATGAGCAGTTCTTC; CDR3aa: CASSIVVTSGVYNEQFF
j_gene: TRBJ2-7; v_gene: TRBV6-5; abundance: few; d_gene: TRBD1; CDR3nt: TGTGCCAGCAGGGAAACAGGGGTCGAGCAGTACTTC; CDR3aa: CASRETGVEQYF
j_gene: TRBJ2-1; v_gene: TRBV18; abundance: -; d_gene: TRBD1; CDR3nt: TGTGCCAGCTCACCACAGGGACAGGGATACAATGAGCAGTTCTTC; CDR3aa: CASSPQGQGYNEQFF
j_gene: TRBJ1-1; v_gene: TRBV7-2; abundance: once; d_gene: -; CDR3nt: TGTGCCAGCAGCTTATCGGGGGAGAACACTGAAGCTTTCTTT; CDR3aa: CASSLSGENTEAFF
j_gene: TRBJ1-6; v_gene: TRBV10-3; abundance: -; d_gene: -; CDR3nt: TGTGCCATTAGACGGGAGAATTCACCCCTCCACTTT; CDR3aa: CAIRRENSPLHF
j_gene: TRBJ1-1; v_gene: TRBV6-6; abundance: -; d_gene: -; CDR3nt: TGTGCCAGCAGTTCAGTTGAGAACACTGAAGCTTTCTTT; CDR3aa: CASSSVENTEAFF
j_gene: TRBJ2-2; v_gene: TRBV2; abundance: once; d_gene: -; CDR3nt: TGTGCCAGCAGTCAATTCGACTTCAGCGGGGAGCTGTTTTTT; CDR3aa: CASSQFDFSGELFF
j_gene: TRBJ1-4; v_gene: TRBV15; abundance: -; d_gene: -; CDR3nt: TGTGCCACCAGCAGATTGAGACAGGCCACAACTAATGAAAAACTGTTTTTT; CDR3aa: CATSRLRQATTNEKLFF
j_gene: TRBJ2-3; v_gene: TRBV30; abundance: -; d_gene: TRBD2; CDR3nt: TGTGCCTGGAGTGTACCAGCGGGGGGGCCCTATACGCAGTATTTT; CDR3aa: CAWSVPAGGPYTQYF